Sequencing of this T cell receptor beta chain was carried out in a study of blood T cell repertoires in COVID-19. Study-level background: Donors in the United States, Italy and Spain gave samples during acute or convalescent COVID-19.

Authors' data handling: Amplification of reference gene primers was used by the study to estimate nucleated cell counts. Measured with immunoSEQ multiplex PCR; TCRdb has only the in-frame clones, and not every one. The D gene and trimming were derived from the DNA, and the V and J assignments and clone size from that table. The repertoire has 150,000 to 200,000 clones, roughly 85% of them found once; the top ten carry 26%. Trimming cost V 1 base and J 3 bases, with 10 bases left between them. The CDR3 runs 14 residues. Germline lookup yields CDR1 SGHDT and CDR2 YYEEEE. The rearrangement links TRBV5-6 to TRBJ1-1; D remains unclear. Sequencing was carried out using peripheral blood. This receptor was taken from a woman aged 70-85 years with acute or convalescent COVID-19. Written as DNA, the CDR3 is TGTGCCAGCAGCTTGACCGGGGTTGACACTGAAGCTTTCTTT. The encoded protein is CASSLTGVDTEAFF.